One and the same sample provided the 18 T cell receptor beta chains below, sequenced in a study of T-cell memory formation after mild COVID-19 (dated by TCRdb to about 2021). To prepare the library, 5' RACE was applied. For sequencing, an Illumina NovaSeq 6000 was employed. The public sequencing data were trimmed at Q25 with fastp and processed into clonotypes with MiXCR by TCRdb, which kept only in-frame beta chains. CDR3 protein duplicates are merged, each entry listing the most common genes and DNA. Here the sample has around 430,000 distinct CDR3 sequences; 15% to 20% occur a single time. Of the sample, roughly 21% is held by the ten largest clones. The sample taken for sequencing was PBMCs or a T cell subset sorted from them (not recorded which). All receptors come from a man between 18 and 35 years old who had mild COVID-19 (a few samples of this study predate the infection). The sample titles of this study are shuffled in the database, so cell type and time point are left out; the donor was told from shared clones.

This clonotype was picked up many times. This chain connects TRBV6-2 or TRBV6-3 to TRBJ2-1; 8 positions agree with TRBD1. This CDR3 is 15 amino acids long. V lost 4 bases, J lost 5 bases, and 7 bases stayed unmatched. CDR1 MNHEY and CDR2 SVGEGT come from the germline V gene. The CDR3 DNA sequence: TGTGCCAGCAGTTCGGGACAGGCCCCTGACAATGAGCAGTTCTTC. Translation gives CASSSGQAPDNEQFF.

The chain uses TRBV4-3 and TRBJ2-1, with D possibly TRBD2 on 6 matching bases. V was cut by 0 bases and J by 3 bases, with 12 bases left in between. The germline gives CDR1 LGHNA, CDR2 YSLEER. The CDR3 is 16 amino acids. CDR3 coding DNA: TGCGCCAGCAGCCAAGATTCCGGGAGTCACTACAATGAGCAGTTCTTC. It encodes CASSQDSGSHYNEQFF.

This clonotype has a handful of counts. The chain couples TRBV5-1 to TRBJ1-1, with D perhaps matching TRBD1 (6 bases). In germline, CDR1 is SGHRS, CDR2 YFSETQ. There are 14 residues in the CDR3. V shed 4 bases and J shed 5 bases, with 15 bases lying between them. The CDR3 DNA is TGCGCCAGCAGCATGGTGGGACAAGGGACTGAAGCTTTCTTT. Amino acids: CASSMVGQGTEAFF.

This clonotype was seen only a few times. J is TRBJ2-5 and V is TRBV29-1; D remains ambiguous. This CDR3 comprises 16 residues. CDR1 SQVTM and CDR2 ANQGSEA come from the germline V gene. The V end was cut by 0 bases, the J end by 2 bases, with 16 bases between. Here the CDR3 DNA reads TGCAGCGTTGAAGATCAGTTCCTCTCTGCACAAGAGACCCAGTACTTC. The encoded protein is CSVEDQFLSAQETQYF.

This clonotype was found a few times. The DNA of the CDR3 is TGTGCCAGCAGTTACTCGCGGTCTAGGGACGGCATCTACGAGCAGTACTTC. Amino acids: CASSYSRSRDGIYEQYF. The rearrangement uses TRBV6-2 or TRBV6-3 and TRBJ2-7; either TRBD1 or TRBD2 may supply D (5 bases each). V was cut by 0 bases and J by 3 bases, with 18 bases left in between. CDR3 length: 17 residues. CDR1 is MNHEY, CDR2 SVGEGT, per germline.

This clonotype was counted only a few times. V and J are TRBV7-8 and TRBJ2-7; 12 nucleotides agree with TRBD1. The trim removed 5 bases at V and 4 bases at J, leaving 9 bases unmatched. Germline V gene sequence: CDR1 SGHVS, CDR2 FQNEAQ. The CDR3 is 16 amino acids. The CDR3 is CASSPHGDRGRYEQYV. The CDR3 DNA reads as TGTGCCAGCAGCCCCCACGGGGACAGGGGGCGTTACGAGCAGTACGTC.

This clonotype was counted a few times. The chain recombines TRBV9 with TRBJ1-1; tentative D call: TRBD1 (5 bases). Germline V gene data show CDR1 as SGDLS and CDR2 as YYNGEE. There are 15 residues in the CDR3. V gave up 2 bases and J gave up 1 base, with 12 bases separating them. The CDR3 spells CASSVGGAPNTEAFF. The CDR3 nucleotides read TGTGCCAGCAGCGTGGGAGGGGCACCGAACACTGAAGCTTTCTTT.

This clonotype has a handful of counts. The rearrangement joins TRBV12-3 or TRBV12-4 to TRBJ2-3; D is uncertain. CDR3 size: 15 residues. Trimming removed 3 bases at V and 2 bases at J, with 12 bases between. As DNA, the CDR3 is TGTGCCAGCAGTTTCGGCAGGATAGACACAGATACGCAGTATTTT. Translated: CASSFGRIDTDTQYF.

CDR3 DNA: TGTGCCAGCAGGACAGGTACGAACACTGAAGCTTTCTTT. This gives the protein CASRTGTNTEAFF. The V gene is TRBV27, the J gene TRBJ1-1, with TRBD1 as a possible D gene (6 bases). Germline V gene data show CDR1 as MNHEY and CDR2 as SMNVEV (reference sequence). Trimming pared 6 bases from V and 1 base from J, leaving 9 bases between. The length of the CDR3 is 13 residues.

The chain has TRBV5-4 and TRBJ1-2; D is possibly TRBD1 (5 bases). V was cut by 4 bases and J by 4 bases, with 14 bases left in between. This CDR3 has 14 amino acids. The germline V gene has CDR1 SGHNT and CDR2 YYREEE (reference sequence). The chain's CDR3 is CASSGNRSFYGYTF. In DNA, the CDR3 is TGTGCCAGCAGCGGAAACAGGAGCTTCTATGGCTACACCTTC.

The chain uses TRBV5-5 and TRBJ1-1; tentative D call: TRBD1 (6 bases). The V end was cut by 4 bases, the J end by 3 bases, with 16 bases between. The germline V gene has CDR1 SGHKS and CDR2 YYEKEE (reference sequence). The CDR3 is 15 amino acids. The CDR3 DNA is TGTGCCAGCAGCCTCCTAGGGGGGTCGGACACTGAAGCTTTCTTT. As protein: CASSLLGGSDTEAFF.

This clonotype has just a few counts. V and J are TRBV4-2 and TRBJ2-4, with a weak D call TRBD2 (6 bases). The germline gives CDR1 LGHNA, CDR2 YNFKEQ. The CDR3 is 14 amino acids. The germline V and J ends were trimmed by 2 bases and 7 bases, with 12 bases remaining between them. CDR3 nucleotides: TGTGCCAGCAGCCAACGCGGGGCCGGGAACATTCAGTACTTC. The encoded protein is CASSQRGAGNIQYF.

V and J are TRBV5-1 and TRBJ1-3; D is undetermined. CDR3 length: 14 amino acids. The V and J ends lost 1 base and 2 bases respectively, with 7 bases between them. Germline V CDR1 and CDR2: SGHRS, YFSETQ. The CDR3 spells CASSLWAAGNTIYF. The CDR3, as DNA: TGCGCCAGCAGCTTGTGGGCTGCTGGAAACACCATATATTTT.

The gene calls are TRBV6-5 and TRBJ1-4; D unresolved. Deletions cut 0 bases from V and 11 bases from J, with 16 bases between. This CDR3 region has 15 residues. Germline V gives CDR1 MNHEY, CDR2 SVGAGI. The CDR3, as DNA: TGTGCCAGCAGTTACTCGGCAGGCGGAATTCACAAACTGTTTTTT. It translates to CASSYSAGGIHKLFF.

This clonotype appeared a few times. This sequence joins TRBV18 and TRBJ2-7, with a weak D call TRBD2 (5 bases). Germline CDR1 is KGHSH and CDR2 is LQKENI. The germline V and J ends were trimmed by 3 bases and 7 bases, with 16 bases remaining between them. This CDR3 is 14 amino acids long. CDR3 sequence: CASSPAGIQREQYF. The CDR3 coding sequence is TGTGCCAGCTCACCGGCGGGTATACAAAGAGAGCAGTACTTC.

The V gene is TRBV12-3 or TRBV12-4, the J gene TRBJ1-5; D might be TRBD1 (5 bases). The CDR3 spans 18 residues. Trimming shortened V by 3 bases and J by 0 bases, and 18 bases separated the two germline ends. CDR3 residues: CASSFHSVGTGSNQPQHF. The CDR3 coding sequence is TGTGCCAGCAGTTTTCATTCTGTGGGAACAGGTAGCAATCAGCCCCAGCATTTT.

This clonotype was observed a few times. The rearrangement joins TRBV4-3 to TRBJ2-7; unclear D gene. V was pared by 0 bases and J by 3 bases, with 12 bases between. Germline V lookup: CDR1 LGHNA, CDR2 YSLEER. This CDR3 spans 15 amino acids. In nucleotides, the CDR3 is TGCGCCAGCAGCCAAGAGACGCGCGCGTACTACGAGCAGTACTTC. Its protein product is CASSQETRAYYEQYF.

This chain links TRBV6-6 with TRBJ2-2; D is uncertain. The V gene lost 4 bases and the J gene lost 5 bases, with 11 bases spanning the gap. Germline CDR1 is MNHNY and CDR2 is SVGAGI (reference sequence). The CDR3 is made up of 14 amino acids. CDR3 protein: CASSSAQETGELFF. DNA of the CDR3: TGTGCCAGCAGTTCAGCTCAAGAGACCGGGGAGCTGTTTTTT.